The 20 T cell receptor beta chains in this list originate from one sample, sequenced in a study of cytomegalovirus exposure and HLA in healthy donors. The PCR had 60 Vbeta and 13 Jbeta primers. Data came from immunoSEQ multiplex PCR; TCRdb stores just in-frame clones and leaves some out. The top ten hold 4.1% of the sample, which has approximately 95,000 clones, just under 80% seen once. Sequences were obtained from PBMCs. The receptors stem from a woman aged 35 to 49 in good health and CMV-seropositive.

The V call is TRBV6-5, the J call TRBJ2-7; D is ambiguous. The CDR3 totals 12 residues. Germline values: CDR1 MNHEY, CDR2 SVGAGI. V was clipped by 6 bases and J by 7 bases, with 13 bases between them. CDR3 sequence: CASRDPRNEQYF. The CDR3 DNA sequence: TGTGCCAGCAGAGATCCTAGAAATGAGCAGTACTTC.

The V call is TRBV13, the J call TRBJ2-3, with 10 bases lining up with TRBD2. Germline V lookup: CDR1 PRHDT, CDR2 FYEKMQ (reference sequence). The CDR3 consists of 23 residues. The junction had 28 bases not matched to a gene; V was cut back by 5 bases and J by 2 bases. As DNA, the CDR3 is TGTGCCAGCAGCCTCGTTCAAGCGGGAGGGGACGGTCCACAGAAAAGGACCACAGATACGCAGTATTTT. Its translation is CASSLVQAGGDGPQKRTTDTQYF.

CDR3 sequence reads: CATSRTSGSSYEQYF. The CDR3 DNA follows: TGTGCCACCTCTCGGACTAGCGGGAGCTCCTACGAGCAGTACTTC. The rearrangement links TRBV15 to TRBJ2-7; 13 bases are a match to TRBD2. Germline CDR1 reads LNHNV; CDR2 reads YYDKDF (reference sequence). The length of the CDR3 is 15 residues. J gave up 0 bases and V 8 bases, and 4 bases lay outside the gene matches.

Written as DNA, the CDR3 is TGTGCCAGCAGCTTACCTCCGCCGGGACAGGGGTTCGCCGGGGAGCTGTTTTTT. Its protein is CASSLPPPGQGFAGELFF. The V call is TRBV11-2, the J call TRBJ2-2, with 10 bases aligning to TRBD1. The CDR3 spans 18 residues. The junction had 12 bases not matched to a gene; V was cut back by 2 bases and J by 6 bases. Per the germline V gene, CDR1 is SGHAT and CDR2 is FQNNGV.

The genes are TRBV9 and TRBJ2-1; 8 bases are shared with TRBD2. The J segment lost 4 bases and the V segment lost 0 bases, leaving 3 bases of the junction unmatched. From germline, CDR1 is SGDLS and CDR2 YYNGEE. The CDR3 contains 15 residues. CDR3 DNA: TGTGCCAGCAGCGTAGAACTAGCGGATTACAATGAGCAGTTCTTC. As protein: CASSVELADYNEQFF.

The chain employs TRBV5-1 and TRBJ2-7; D might be TRBD2 (6 bases). The germline V and J ends were trimmed by 0 bases and 7 bases, with 11 bases remaining between them. This CDR3 spans 13 amino acids. The germline CDR1 and CDR2 sequences are SGHRS and YFSETQ. The CDR3, as DNA: TGCGCCAGCAGCTTGGAACAGGCGGGAGAGCAGTACTTC. The encoded protein is CASSLEQAGEQYF.

This clone was seen only a few times. The rearrangement joins TRBV10-1 to TRBJ1-1, with D perhaps matching TRBD1 (5 bases). The V gene lost 6 bases and the J gene lost 0 bases, with 8 bases spanning the gap. Looked up from germline, CDR1 is WNHNN and CDR2 is SYGVQD (reference sequence). This CDR3 region has 13 residues. The CDR3 here is CASSLDMNTEAFF. Here the CDR3 DNA reads TGCGCCAGCAGCCTGGACATGAACACTGAAGCTTTCTTT.

The chain is built from TRBV6-6 and TRBJ1-1, with TRBD1 matching over 7 bases. With 6 bases clipped from V and 5 bases from J, the junction kept 3 bases outside the gene matches. The CDR3 length is 12 residues. In germline, CDR1 is MNHNY, CDR2 SVGAGI (reference sequence). CDR3 in DNA: TGTGCCAGCAGACGACAGGGTACTGAAGCTTTCTTT. Translating gives CASRRQGTEAFF.

This chain links TRBV7-6 with TRBJ2-3; D perhaps matches TRBD2 (5 bases). V was shortened by 5 bases and J by 3 bases, with 9 bases between the two germline ends. Germline assignment: CDR1 SGHVS and CDR2 FNYEAQ. CDR3 length: 13 residues. CDR3 in DNA: TGTGCCAGCAGCCCACTAGGAACAGATACGCAGTATTTT. Translating it yields CASSPLGTDTQYF.

This sequence joins TRBV27 and TRBJ1-5; 10 bases line up with TRBD1. The CDR3 spans 16 residues. Germline-derived CDR1 and CDR2 are MNHEY and SMNVEV (reference sequence). The V and J ends lost 4 bases and 6 bases, in that order; junction bases with no gene match: 9. This CDR3 is CASSSTTGGAIQPQHF. In DNA form, the CDR3 reads TGTGCCAGCAGTTCTACGACAGGGGGCGCGATTCAGCCCCAGCATTTT.

This clone was detected only a few times. The chain combines TRBV4-1 with TRBJ1-6; tentatively, D is TRBD1 (6 bases). Germline-derived CDR1 and CDR2 are MGHRA and YSYEKL. V was pared by 4 bases and J by 6 bases, with 16 bases between. This CDR3 has 16 residues. The chain's CDR3 is CASSRPGGASNSPLHF. CDR3 bases: TGCGCCAGCAGCCGCCCTGGGGGGGCATCTAATTCACCCCTCCACTTT.

The chain uses TRBV28 and TRBJ1-1, with 9 bases that match TRBD1. Trimming removed 5 bases from V and 4 bases from J; junction bases left unmatched: 2. CDR1 is MDHEN, CDR2 SYDVKM, per germline. The length of the CDR3 is 13 residues. DNA for the CDR3: TGTGCCAGCAGTCGACAGGGGGTCACTGAAGCTTTCTTT. Translated, it gives CASSRQGVTEAFF.

The chain combines TRBV7-9 with TRBJ2-1; 9 bases map to TRBD2. CDR1 SEHNR and CDR2 FQNEAQ come from the germline V gene (reference sequence). V was clipped by 5 bases and J by 1 base; unmatched bases: 12. The length of the CDR3 is 18 residues. The CDR3 region has the DNA TGTGCCAGCAGCAACGGGCTAGCGGGAAGGGGGTCCTACAATGAGCAGTTCTTC. Translation: CASSNGLAGRGSYNEQFF.

The chain couples TRBV7-8 to TRBJ2-1; D not resolved. The germline V and J ends were trimmed by 4 bases and 4 bases, with 11 bases remaining between them. Germline V CDR1 and CDR2: SGHVS, FQNEAQ. There are 14 residues in the CDR3. The CDR3 region is CASSSLAVYNEQFF. CDR3 nucleotides: TGTGCCAGCAGCTCCTTGGCGGTATACAATGAGCAGTTCTTC.

The rearrangement joins TRBV18 to TRBJ1-3; 7 bases fit TRBD1. Losses at the gene ends were 4 bases for V and 0 bases for J; bases not matched to a gene: 12. The CDR3 loop spans 18 amino acids. Germline assignment: CDR1 KGHSH and CDR2 LQKENI. CDR3 region: CASSRLLPGQSSGNTIYF. The CDR3 coding sequence is TGTGCCAGCTCACGCCTACTCCCGGGACAGTCCTCTGGAAACACCATATATTTT.

This clone occurred once. V gene TRBV2 combines with J gene TRBJ1-1, with D possibly matching TRBD1 (6 bases). V lost 7 bases and J lost 7, with 10 bases in between. Germline V lookup: CDR1 SNHLY, CDR2 FYNNEI. CDR3 length: 11 amino acids. CDR3 nucleotide sequence: TGTGCCAGCAAAGAGGGGGTTGAAGCTTTCTTT. The encoded protein is CASKEGVEAFF.

This clone was seen a single time. The chain uses TRBV7-8 and TRBJ2-5; 9 bases fit TRBD2. Germline CDR1 reads SGHVS; CDR2 reads FQNEAQ. The CDR3 is 14 residues long. With V trimmed by 4 bases and J by 4 bases, 4 bases remained unmatched. For the CDR3, the DNA is TGTGCCAGCAGCTCGACTAGCGGCTTAGAGACCCAGTACTTC. It specifies CASSSTSGLETQYF. Looking up the rest from reference TRBV7-8 and TRBJ2-5 gives the full variable domain: GAGVSQSPRYKVAKRGQDVALRCDPISGHVSLFWYQQALGQGPEFLTYFQNEAQLDKSGLPSDRFFAERPEGSVSTLKIQRTQQEDSAVYLCASSSTSGLETQYFGPGTRLLVL.

V and J are TRBV29-1 and TRBJ2-1; D uncertain. This CDR3 is built from 11 residues. V dropped 6 bases and J dropped 5 bases, with 8 bases sitting between them. The germline CDR1 and CDR2 sequences are SQVTM and ANQGSEA. CDR3 sequence: CSVARDNEQFF. For the CDR3, the DNA is TGCAGCGTCGCAAGAGACAATGAGCAGTTCTTC.

The chain employs TRBV28 and TRBJ2-4; 11 bases align to TRBD1. Trimming cost V 4 bases and J 8 bases; bases outside gene matches: 7. Germline V gene sequence: CDR1 MDHEN, CDR2 SYDVKM. The CDR3 has 15 residues. CDR3 loop: CASSSGQGAKYIQYF. The CDR3 DNA reads TGTGCCAGCAGTTCTGGACAGGGGGCGAAGTACATTCAGTACTTC.

V gene TRBV5-1 combines with J gene TRBJ1-1; 11 nucleotides agree with TRBD1. The CDR3 covers 16 residues. V trimming: 4 bases; J trimming: 1 base; junction bases outside the gene matches: 6. Germline CDR1 reads SGHRS; CDR2 reads YFSETQ. The CDR3 reads CASSPPGTGGNTEAFF. Here the CDR3 DNA reads TGCGCCAGCAGCCCCCCCGGGACAGGGGGGAACACTGAAGCTTTCTTT.